This T cell receptor (beta chain) was recorded in a study of CDR3 diversity in severe acne. This clonotype was picked up many times. Using its own MiXCR run on the PCR reads, TCRdb lists one record per CDR3 protein. Of 90,000 or so distinct CDR3 sequences in the sample, roughly half were seen once. V shed 6 bases, J shed 4 bases, and the junction held 9 bases outside the gene matches. This CDR3 has 16 amino acids. This TCR was recovered from a male donor in good health, serving as a control. Sequencing was performed on blood. The rearrangement links TRBV12-3 or TRBV12-4 to TRBJ2-1, with TRBD2 matching over 10 bases. CDR3 DNA: TGTGCCAGCAGCAGTGCTAGCGGGAGCTTTTACAATGAGCAGTTCTTC. Translated: CASSSASGSFYNEQFF.